One and the same sample provided the 20 T cell receptor beta chains below, sequenced in a study of CD8 T cells in Susac syndrome. Reverse transcription of roughly 0.5 to 1 ug RNA used random hexamers. MiXCR, applied by TCRdb to the immunoSEQ multiplex PCR reads, yields one record per CDR3 protein. Of about 210,000 distinct CDR3 sequences listed, about 93% are singletons. Source material: CD4+ T cells from PBMCs. These receptors were taken from a human donor in good health.

This rearrangement joins TRBV9 to TRBJ2-2, with 9 bases identical to TRBD1. Germline values: CDR1 SGDLS, CDR2 YYNGEE. This CDR3 has 14 residues. Trimming took 5 bases from V and 7 from J; bases not matched to a gene: 6. Here the CDR3 DNA reads TGTGCCAGCAGACAGGGGGCGATAAACGGGGAGCTGTTTTTT. It encodes CASRQGAINGELFF. The full variable domain, with the rest looked up from reference TRBV9 and TRBJ2-2, is DSGVTQTPKHLITATGQRVTLRCSPRSGDLSVYWYQQSLDQGLQFLIQYYNGEERAKGNILERFSAQQFPDLHSELNLSSLELGDSALYFCASRQGAINGELFFGEGSRLTVL.

Worth noting for this clonotype: The junction departs from the called germline gene at one end, perhaps through a read error. The chain uses TRBV24-1 and TRBJ2-5; no clear D. This CDR3 contains 15 residues. The germline gives CDR1 KGHDR, CDR2 SFDVKD. The CDR3 DNA reads TGTGCTACCAGTGACCCTACACCGGCTGGGGAGACCCAGTACTTC. Translation gives CATSDPTPAGETQYF.

The gene calls are TRBV10-3 and TRBJ2-5; 10 nucleotides align to TRBD1. Germline V CDR1 and CDR2: ENHRY, SYGVKD. V was pared by 4 bases and J by 5 bases, with 10 bases of the junction left unmatched. The CDR3 has 16 residues. The CDR3 coding sequence is TGTGCCATCAGTGGCTCCGGGACAGGGGCCATGGAGACCCAGTACTTC. It translates to CAISGSGTGAMETQYF.

This clonotype was detected once. This chain joins TRBV13 and TRBJ2-4; D call uncertain. The germline CDR1 and CDR2 sequences are PRHDT and FYEKMQ (reference sequence). V lost 2 bases and J lost 1, with 9 bases in between. The CDR3 runs 15 residues. Here the CDR3 reads CASSLRLGAKNIQYF. CDR3 coding DNA: TGTGCCAGCAGCTTACGGCTGGGGGCCAAAAACATTCAGTACTTC.

The rearrangement uses TRBV7-3 and TRBJ2-5; 8 bases fit TRBD1. The trim removed 5 bases at V and 5 bases at J, leaving 10 bases unmatched. The CDR3 is 15 residues long. Germline V gene lookup returns CDR1 SGHTA and CDR2 FQGTGA. The CDR3 protein is CASSVAAGGRETQYF. The CDR3 DNA reads as TGTGCCAGCAGCGTGGCGGCAGGGGGCCGCGAGACCCAGTACTTC.

The J gene is TRBJ1-5, the V gene TRBV2; D call uncertain. From germline, CDR1 is SNHLY and CDR2 FYNNEI. The CDR3 is 16 residues long. V lost 7 bases and J 0 bases, leaving 16 bases between the germline ends. The CDR3 is CASKTAGSRSNQPQHF. CDR3 bases: TGTGCCAGCAAGACGGCAGGCTCCCGTAGCAATCAGCCCCAGCATTTT.

This chain links TRBV12-3 or TRBV12-4 with TRBJ1-1; D is ambiguous. This CDR3 comprises 14 residues. The V gene lost 1 base and the J gene lost 6 bases, with 12 bases spanning the gap. The DNA for the CDR3 is TGTGCCAGCAGTTTAGATGGGGTCAGCCCTGAAGCTTTCTTT. It specifies CASSLDGVSPEAFF.

This chain joins TRBV6-5 and TRBJ1-2, with 9 nucleotides matching TRBD1. This CDR3 region has 14 residues. Looked up from germline, CDR1 is MNHEY and CDR2 is SVGAGI. V lost 6 bases and J lost 8; bases outside the gene matches: 10. In DNA form, the CDR3 reads TGTGCCAGCAGCCCACCGGACAGGGGAGCCGGCTACACCTTC. Its translation is CASSPPDRGAGYTF.

This chain uses TRBV28 with TRBJ1-6; D is ambiguous. The V gene lost 6 bases and the J gene lost 13 bases, with 13 bases spanning the gap. This CDR3 has 12 residues. The germline gives CDR1 MDHEN, CDR2 SYDVKM. Here the CDR3 DNA reads TGTGCCAGCAGGGGAACCGGATCGCCCCTCCACTTT. The encoded protein is CASRGTGSPLHF.

The rearrangement links TRBV5-1 to TRBJ2-1; D may be TRBD1 or TRBD2 (5 bases each). CDR1 is SGHRS and CDR2 is YFSETQ in the germline V gene. V lost 0 bases to trimming and J lost 8 bases, with 18 bases between them. This CDR3 has 16 amino acids. This chain's CDR3 is CASSLAIAAGGHEQFF. CDR3 sequence (DNA): TGCGCCAGCAGCTTGGCCATCGCTGCTGGGGGACATGAGCAGTTCTTC.

The chain combines TRBV28 with TRBJ1-5; D uncertain. Trimming removed 2 bases from V and 2 bases from J, with 7 bases in between. The germline CDR1 and CDR2 sequences are MDHEN and SYDVKM. The CDR3 loop spans 14 amino acids. CDR3 protein: CASSLLLGNQPQHF. The DNA for the CDR3 is TGTGCCAGCAGTTTACTGCTAGGCAATCAGCCCCAGCATTTT.

This rearrangement joins TRBV28 to TRBJ1-2; D gene unclear. Trimming cost V 8 bases and J 8 bases, with 9 bases left between them. This CDR3 region has 10 residues. Germline V CDR1 and CDR2: MDHEN, SYDVKM. The CDR3 spells CASGSEGYTF. The CDR3 DNA reads as TGTGCCAGCGGGAGCGAGGGCTACACCTTC.

The chain uses TRBV7-2 and TRBJ2-1, with no clear D. V was clipped by 1 base and J by 12 bases, with 16 bases between them. CDR1 is SGHTA and CDR2 is FQGNSA in the germline V gene. The CDR3 consists of 14 residues. CDR3 sequence (DNA): TGTGCCAGCAGCTTAGTCGGTCGGGTCAACGGGCAGTTCTTC. Its translation is CASSLVGRVNGQFF.

This clonotype has a single count. The CDR3 is CASSLATSGGSTRPIQYF. The CDR3 nucleotides read TGCGCCAGCAGCTTGGCTACTAGCGGGGGGTCAACCCGGCCCATTCAGTACTTC. The V and J genes are TRBV5-1 and TRBJ2-4; 12 bases are a match to TRBD2. After removal of 0 bases from V and 9 bases from J, the junction contained 13 bases not matched to a gene. Germline values: CDR1 SGHRS, CDR2 YFSETQ. CDR3 length: 18 amino acids.

This clonotype was counted once. This chain connects TRBV20-1 to TRBJ1-2; 7 nucleotides line up with TRBD1. CDR1 is DFQATT, CDR2 SNEGSKA, per germline (reference sequence). V lost 0 bases, J lost 6 bases, and 1 base stayed unmatched. This CDR3 region has 12 residues. CDR3 DNA sequence: TGCAGTGCTAGAGAAGGGGGCAATGGCTACACCTTC. It encodes CSAREGGNGYTF.

The rearrangement joins TRBV6-2 or TRBV6-3 to TRBJ2-4; D gene ambiguous. Germline lookup yields CDR1 MNHEY and CDR2 SVGEGT. CDR3 length equals 15 residues. V was cut by 0 bases and J by 0 bases, with 6 bases left in between. The chain's CDR3 is CASSYSKVAKNIQYF. CDR3 DNA sequence: TGTGCCAGCAGTTACTCGAAAGTAGCCAAAAACATTCAGTACTTC.

This sequence joins TRBV12-3 or TRBV12-4 and TRBJ1-1; no clear D gene. Trimming removed 7 bases at V and 0 bases at J, with 9 bases between. The CDR3 length is 13 residues. CDR3 coding DNA: TGTGCCAGCACCCAAATACTGAACACTGAAGCTTTCTTT. Translation: CASTQILNTEAFF.

This chain connects TRBV7-9 to TRBJ1-5; TRBD1 aligns across 9 bases. Looked up from germline, CDR1 is SEHNR and CDR2 is FQNEAQ (reference sequence). Trimming removed 1 base from V and 1 base from J; junction bases left unmatched: 8. This CDR3 is built from 18 residues. The CDR3 here is CASSLDPGQGGSNQPQHF. In DNA form, the CDR3 reads TGTGCCAGCAGCTTAGACCCGGGACAGGGAGGAAGCAATCAGCCCCAGCATTTT.

The V call is TRBV19, the J call TRBJ1-1; D gene ambiguous. The germline V and J ends were trimmed by 8 bases and 4 bases, with 17 bases remaining between them. This CDR3 is built from 14 residues. In germline, CDR1 is LNHDA, CDR2 SQIVND (reference sequence). The CDR3 DNA is TGTGCCAGTGGCGTAGGCAGCTGGGTCACTGAAGCTTTCTTT. Encoded protein: CASGVGSWVTEAFF.

This sequence joins TRBV19 and TRBJ2-3; D gene uncertain. The CDR3 extends over 13 amino acids. V lost 3 bases to trimming and J lost 3 bases, with 7 bases between them. Germline assignment: CDR1 LNHDA and CDR2 SQIVND (reference sequence). Here the CDR3 reads CASSMLDTDTQYF. The CDR3 bases are TGTGCCAGTAGTATGCTAGATACAGATACGCAGTATTTT.